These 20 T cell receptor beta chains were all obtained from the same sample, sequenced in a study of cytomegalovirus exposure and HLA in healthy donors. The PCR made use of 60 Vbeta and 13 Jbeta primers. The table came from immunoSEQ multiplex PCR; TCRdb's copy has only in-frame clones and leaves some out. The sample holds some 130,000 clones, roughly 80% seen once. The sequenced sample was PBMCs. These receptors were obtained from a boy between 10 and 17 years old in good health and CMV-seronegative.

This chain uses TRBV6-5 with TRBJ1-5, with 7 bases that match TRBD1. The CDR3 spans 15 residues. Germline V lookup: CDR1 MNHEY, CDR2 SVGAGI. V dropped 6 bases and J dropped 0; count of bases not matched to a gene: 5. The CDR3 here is CASRPQGVSNQPQHF. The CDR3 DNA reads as TGTGCCAGCAGGCCTCAGGGGGTTAGCAATCAGCCCCAGCATTTT.

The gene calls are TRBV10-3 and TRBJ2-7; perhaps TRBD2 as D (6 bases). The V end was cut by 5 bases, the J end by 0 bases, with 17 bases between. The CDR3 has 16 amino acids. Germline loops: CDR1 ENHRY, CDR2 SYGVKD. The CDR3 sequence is CAISSVSGANSYEQYF. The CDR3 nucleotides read TGTGCCATCAGTTCTGTTAGCGGAGCGAACTCCTACGAGCAGTACTTC.

CDR3 loop: CASRRRVPYEQYF. The CDR3 DNA follows: TGTGCCAGCCGTCGGAGGGTCCCCTACGAGCAGTACTTC. The chain carries TRBV6-5 and TRBJ2-7; D possibly corresponds to TRBD2 (6 bases). Germline V gene data show CDR1 as MNHEY and CDR2 as SVGAGI. This CDR3 has 13 residues. V was cut by 8 bases and J by 2 bases, with 13 bases left in between.

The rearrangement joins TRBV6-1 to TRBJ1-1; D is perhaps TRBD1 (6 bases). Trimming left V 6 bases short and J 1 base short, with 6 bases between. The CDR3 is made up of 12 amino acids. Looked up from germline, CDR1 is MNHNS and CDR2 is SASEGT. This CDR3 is CASRQGNTEAFF. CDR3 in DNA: TGTGCCAGCAGACAGGGGAACACTGAAGCTTTCTTT.

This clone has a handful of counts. CDR3 protein: CASSQTGERIGEAFF. CDR3 DNA sequence: TGTGCCAGTAGTCAGACAGGGGAACGGATTGGTGAAGCTTTCTTT. The chain has TRBV19 and TRBJ1-1; TRBD1 matches 8 bases. V lost 5 bases, J lost 7 bases, and 12 bases stayed unmatched. The CDR3 totals 15 residues. Germline CDR1 is LNHDA and CDR2 is SQIVND (reference sequence).

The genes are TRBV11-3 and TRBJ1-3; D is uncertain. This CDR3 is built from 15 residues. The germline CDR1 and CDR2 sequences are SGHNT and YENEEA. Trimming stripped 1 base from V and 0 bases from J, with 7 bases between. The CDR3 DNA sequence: TGTGCCAGCAGCTTAGGGCGGAACTCTGGAAACACCATATATTTT. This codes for CASSLGRNSGNTIYF.

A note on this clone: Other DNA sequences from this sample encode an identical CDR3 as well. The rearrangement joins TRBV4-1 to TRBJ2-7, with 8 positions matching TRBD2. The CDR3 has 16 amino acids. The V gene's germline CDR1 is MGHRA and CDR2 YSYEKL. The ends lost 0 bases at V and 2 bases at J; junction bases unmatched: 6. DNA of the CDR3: TGCGCCAGCAGCCAAGATCGCCTAGCGGGTCCCTACGAGCAGTACTTC. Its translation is CASSQDRLAGPYEQYF.

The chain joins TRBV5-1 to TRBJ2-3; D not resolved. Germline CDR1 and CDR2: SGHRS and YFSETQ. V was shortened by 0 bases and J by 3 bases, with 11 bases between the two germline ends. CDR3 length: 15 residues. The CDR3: CASSLERVRTDTQYF. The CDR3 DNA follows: TGCGCCAGCAGCTTGGAGCGTGTGAGGACAGATACGCAGTATTTT.

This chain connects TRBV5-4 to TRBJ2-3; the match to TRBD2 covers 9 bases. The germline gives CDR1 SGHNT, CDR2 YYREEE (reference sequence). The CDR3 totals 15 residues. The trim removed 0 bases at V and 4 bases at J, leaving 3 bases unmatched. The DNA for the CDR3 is TGTGCCAGCAGCTTGGAAGGCGGGAGGGCAGATACGCAGTATTTT. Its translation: CASSLEGGRADTQYF.

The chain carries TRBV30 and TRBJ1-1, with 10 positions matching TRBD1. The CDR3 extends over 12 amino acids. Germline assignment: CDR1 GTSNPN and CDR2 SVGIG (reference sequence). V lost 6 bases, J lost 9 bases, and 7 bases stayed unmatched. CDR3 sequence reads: CACSTGGCKAFF. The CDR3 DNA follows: TGTGCCTGTTCGACAGGGGGCTGCAAAGCTTTCTTT.

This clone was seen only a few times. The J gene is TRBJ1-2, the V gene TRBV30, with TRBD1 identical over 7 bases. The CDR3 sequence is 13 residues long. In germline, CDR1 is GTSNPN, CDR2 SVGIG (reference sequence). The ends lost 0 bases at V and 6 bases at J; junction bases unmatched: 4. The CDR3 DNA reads TGTGCCTGGAGTGTTAAGGGGGCCCATGGCTACACCTTC. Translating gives CAWSVKGAHGYTF.

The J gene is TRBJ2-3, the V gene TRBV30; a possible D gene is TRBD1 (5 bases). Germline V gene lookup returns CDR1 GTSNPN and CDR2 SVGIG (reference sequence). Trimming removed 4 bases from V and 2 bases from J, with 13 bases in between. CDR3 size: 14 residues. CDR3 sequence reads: CAWNGGRVTDTQYF. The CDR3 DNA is TGTGCCTGGAATGGCGGCAGGGTCACAGATACGCAGTATTTT.

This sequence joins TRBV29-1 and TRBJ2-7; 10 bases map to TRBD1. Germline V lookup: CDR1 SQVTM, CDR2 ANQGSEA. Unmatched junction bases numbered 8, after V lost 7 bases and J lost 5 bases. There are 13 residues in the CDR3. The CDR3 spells CSARQGASDEQYF. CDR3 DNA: TGCAGCGCTAGACAGGGGGCAAGCGACGAGCAGTACTTC.

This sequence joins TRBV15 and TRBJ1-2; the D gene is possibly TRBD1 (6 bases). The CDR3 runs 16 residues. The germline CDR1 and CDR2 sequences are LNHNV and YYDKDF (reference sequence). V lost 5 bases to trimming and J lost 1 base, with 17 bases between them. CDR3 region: CATSSPSGGINYGYTF. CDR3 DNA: TGTGCCACCAGCTCACCTTCGGGGGGCATTAACTATGGCTACACCTTC.

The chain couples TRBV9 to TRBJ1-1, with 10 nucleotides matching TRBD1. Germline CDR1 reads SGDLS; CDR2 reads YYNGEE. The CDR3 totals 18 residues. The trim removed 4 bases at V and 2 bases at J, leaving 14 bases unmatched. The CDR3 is CASSQDRDRGTPNTEAFF. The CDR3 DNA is TGTGCCAGCAGCCAGGACCGGGACAGGGGAACCCCAAACACTGAAGCTTTCTTT.

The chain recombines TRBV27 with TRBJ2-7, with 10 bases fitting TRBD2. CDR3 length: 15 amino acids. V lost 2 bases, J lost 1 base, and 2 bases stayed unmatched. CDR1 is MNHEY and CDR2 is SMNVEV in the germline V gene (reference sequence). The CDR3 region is CASSLTSGVSYEQYF. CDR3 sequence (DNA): TGTGCCAGCAGTTTAACTAGCGGGGTTTCCTACGAGCAGTACTTC.

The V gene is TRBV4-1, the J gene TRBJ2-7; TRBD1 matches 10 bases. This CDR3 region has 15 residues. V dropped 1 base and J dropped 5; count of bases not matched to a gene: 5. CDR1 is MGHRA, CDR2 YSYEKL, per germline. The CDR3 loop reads CASSQVWTGGDEQYF. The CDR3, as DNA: TGCGCCAGCAGCCAAGTGTGGACAGGGGGGGACGAGCAGTACTTC.

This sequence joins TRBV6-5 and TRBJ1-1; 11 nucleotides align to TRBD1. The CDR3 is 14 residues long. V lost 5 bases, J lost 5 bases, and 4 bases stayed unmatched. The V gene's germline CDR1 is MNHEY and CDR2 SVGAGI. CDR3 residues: CASSPGTGGTEAFF. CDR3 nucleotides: TGTGCCAGCAGTCCCGGGACAGGGGGAACTGAAGCTTTCTTT.

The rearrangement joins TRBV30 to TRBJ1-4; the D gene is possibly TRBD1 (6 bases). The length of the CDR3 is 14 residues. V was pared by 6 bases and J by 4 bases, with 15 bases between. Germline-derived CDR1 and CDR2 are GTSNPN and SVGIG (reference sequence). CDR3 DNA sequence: TGTGCCTGCCAACAGGGTTGGCGTAATGAAAAACTGTTTTTT. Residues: CACQQGWRNEKLFF. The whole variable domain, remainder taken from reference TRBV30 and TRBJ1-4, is SQTIHQWPATLVQPVGSPLSLECTVEGTSNPNLYWYRQAAGRGLQLLFYSVGIGQISSEVPQNLSASRPQDRQFILSSKKLLLSDSGFYLCACQQGWRNEKLFFGSGTQLSVL.

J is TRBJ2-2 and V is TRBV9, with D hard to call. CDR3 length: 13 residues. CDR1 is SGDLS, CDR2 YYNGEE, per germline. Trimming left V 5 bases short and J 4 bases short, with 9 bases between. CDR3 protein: CASRALITGELFF. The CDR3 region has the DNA TGTGCCAGCAGAGCATTAATCACCGGGGAGCTGTTTTTT.